Listed below are T cell receptor beta chains from one sample, sequenced in a study of Ad26.COV2.S vaccination and SARS-CoV-2 variants. Method: immunoSEQ multiplex PCR; TCRdb's copy keeps in-frame clones and lacks some. The sample comprises 300,000 to 500,000 clones, around 85% of which are singletons, and 3.5% rests with the top ten. The material sequenced was peripheral blood, taken in a trial of Ad26.COV2.S vaccine versus placebo. Receptors were obtained from a person between 18 and 65 years old who received the Ad26.COV2.S COVID-19 vaccine or a placebo. Both conserved end residues are part of each CDR3. A D gene is named only where the DNA matches it firmly. Size is omitted from some rows. Given values are once, few, many or a class for expanded clones.

TRBV5-1	once	TRBJ1-2	.	CASRVGSGFGYTF	TGCGCCAGCAGAGTAGGATCAGGGTTTGGCTACACCTTC
TRBV6-6	.	TRBJ2-1	.	CASRDLGGHNEQFF	TGTGCCAGCAGAGACTTGGGGGGCCACAATGAGCAGTTCTTC
TRBV4-1	.	TRBJ2-7	.	CASSQEVGRQYF	TGCGCCAGCAGCCAAGAGGTCGGTCGGCAGTACTTC
TRBV18	.	TRBJ2-5	.	CASSPPGRVTTRQETQYF	TGTGCCAGCTCACCACCGGGCAGGGTAACGACGCGGCAAGAGACCCAGTACTTC
TRBV7-9	few	TRBJ1-4	TRBD1	CASSLLGGDEKLFF	TGTGCCAGCAGCTTATTAGGGGGCGATGAAAAACTGTTTTTT
TRBV19	.	TRBJ1-1	.	CASSINRGTEAFF	TGTGCCAGTAGTATAAATCGGGGGACTGAAGCTTTCTTT
TRBV15	.	TRBJ1-4	.	CATSRSTPADEKLFF	TGTGCCACCAGCCGGTCGACCCCCGCGGACGAAAAACTGTTTTTT
TRBV18	.	TRBJ2-1	TRBD2	CASSPWTSGVSSYNEQFF	TGTGCCAGCTCACCATGGACTAGCGGGGTTAGTTCCTACAATGAGCAGTTCTTC
TRBV11-2	.	TRBJ2-3	.	CASSLVLPSARDTQYF	TGTGCCAGCAGCTTAGTCCTCCCGTCAGCGCGGGATACGCAGTATTTT
TRBV27	.	TRBJ2-7	.	CASSTNRGGPYEQYF	TGTGCCAGCAGTACCAACAGGGGAGGTCCCTACGAGCAGTACTTC
TRBV19	.	TRBJ1-6	.	CASSTTGSPLHF	TGTGCCAGTAGTACGACAGGTTCACCCCTCCACTTT
TRBV6-2/TRBV6-3	once	TRBJ2-3	.	CASSYRGPNRADTQYF	TGTGCCAGCAGTTACCGAGGGCCTAACCGGGCAGATACGCAGTATTTT
TRBV5-4	.	TRBJ2-5	TRBD2	CASSSRGLGETQYF	TGTGCCAGCAGCTCGCGGGGGTTGGGAGAGACCCAGTACTTC
TRBV28	.	TRBJ2-1	.	CASSLDGYNEQFF	TGTGCCAGCAGCCTCGATGGTTACAATGAGCAGTTCTTC
TRBV3-1/TRBV3-2	.	TRBJ1-3	TRBD1	CASSTRQGSFGNTIYF	TGTGCCAGCAGCACTCGACAGGGGTCCTTTGGAAACACCATATATTTT
TRBV27	.	TRBJ2-2	.	CASNSLPPNRETGELFF	TGTGCCAGCAACTCGCTCCCACCGAACCGGGAAACCGGGGAGCTGTTTTTT
TRBV4-1	.	TRBJ2-3	.	CASSRHPSVGTDTQYF	TGCGCCAGCAGCCGCCACCCCTCGGTTGGCACAGATACGCAGTATTTT
TRBV3-1/TRBV3-2	.	TRBJ1-4	.	CASSHRVGATNEKLFF	TGTGCCAGCAGCCATAGAGTGGGTGCAACTAATGAAAAACTGTTTTTT
TRBV6-2/TRBV6-3	.	TRBJ2-7	.	CASSYRTPFYEQYF	TGTGCCAGCAGTTACCGGACACCTTTCTACGAGCAGTACTTC
TRBV10-3	.	TRBJ1-2	.	CAIMSPNYGYTF	TGTGCCATCATGAGTCCTAACTATGGCTACACCTTC
TRBV27	.	TRBJ2-3	.	CASSIGTRPHF	TGTGCCAGCAGTATCGGGACACGGCCGCATTTT
TRBV5-1	.	TRBJ2-4	TRBD2	CASSLEASGGPDIQYF	TGCGCCAGCAGCTTGGAAGCTAGCGGGGGGCCTGACATTCAGTACTTC
TRBV2	.	TRBJ2-7	.	CASSGGITYEQYF	TGTGCCAGCAGTGGGGGGATTACGTACGAGCAGTACTTC
TRBV5-1	once	TRBJ2-2	TRBD2	CASSGGSGGTNTGELFF	TGCGCCAGCAGTGGGGGTAGCGGGGGAACGAACACCGGGGAGCTGTTTTTT
TRBV18	.	TRBJ2-1	TRBD1	CASSSLQGASLYNEQFF	TGTGCCAGCTCCTCTTTACAGGGGGCATCGCTCTACAATGAGCAGTTCTTC
TRBV12-3/TRBV12-4	few	TRBJ2-7	.	CASGKGMWEQYF	TGTGCCAGCGGTAAAGGGATGTGGGAGCAGTACTTC
TRBV7-9	.	TRBJ2-6	.	CASSLARPSGANVLTF	TGTGCCAGCAGCTTAGCGCGCCCCTCTGGGGCCAACGTCCTGACTTTC
TRBV20-1	.	TRBJ2-1	TRBD2	CSAGLAGIQFF	TGCAGTGCTGGACTAGCGGGGATTCAGTTCTTC
TRBV18	.	TRBJ1-3	.	CASSPTDFFSGNTIYF	TGTGCCAGCTCACCTACGGATTTTTTCTCTGGAAACACCATATATTTT
TRBV6-6	.	TRBJ1-6	.	CASSYSGQLDSPLHF	TGTGCCAGCAGTTATTCGGGCCAGCTAGATTCACCCCTCCACTTT
TRBV4-3	.	TRBJ2-7	TRBD1	CASSLFRDSFSYEQYF	TGCGCCAGCAGCCTTTTCCGGGACAGCTTCTCCTACGAGCAGTACTTC
TRBV10-3	.	TRBJ1-1	.	CATRIGGSLNTEAFF	TGTGCCACCCGAATCGGGGGGTCCTTGAACACTGAAGCTTTCTTT
TRBV6-2/TRBV6-3	.	TRBJ2-7	TRBD1	CASGRDREDEQYF	TGTGCCAGCGGCCGGGACAGGGAGGACGAGCAGTACTTC
TRBV3-1/TRBV3-2	.	TRBJ1-5	.	CASSPNAGGNQPQHF	TGTGCCAGCAGCCCGAACGCTGGGGGGAATCAGCCCCAGCATTTT
TRBV5-1	.	TRBJ1-3	.	CASSLELWGADTIYF	TGCGCCAGCAGCTTGGAGTTGTGGGGTGCGGACACCATATATTTT
TRBV5-1	.	TRBJ2-3	TRBD1	CASSLVGGQGPDTQYF	TGCGCCAGCAGCTTGGTGGGAGGACAGGGTCCAGATACGCAGTATTTT
TRBV15	.	TRBJ1-1	.	CATSRDLTWNTEAFF	TGTGCCACCAGCAGAGACCTGACTTGGAACACTGAAGCTTTCTTT
TRBV6-6	.	TRBJ1-1	.	CASTLTPNTEAFF	TGTGCCAGCACCCTGACACCGAACACTGAAGCTTTCTTT
TRBV15	.	TRBJ2-7	TRBD1	CATSRGPGTGPYEQYF	TGTGCCACCAGCAGGGGACCTGGGACAGGACCCTACGAGCAGTACTTC
TRBV19	once	TRBJ2-2	TRBD1	CASKSGQGNTGELFF	TGTGCCAGTAAATCGGGACAGGGAAACACCGGGGAGCTGTTTTTT
TRBV19	.	TRBJ1-2	.	CASSMRGGYGYTF	TGTGCCAGTAGTATGCGGGGTGGCTATGGCTACACCTTC
TRBV24-1	.	TRBJ2-7	TRBD1	CATSDGTGFEQYF	TGTGCCACCAGTGACGGGACAGGCTTCGAGCAGTACTTC
TRBV6-2/TRBV6-3	.	TRBJ1-4	.	CASSYSATGDRESEKLFF	TGTGCCAGCAGTTACTCAGCGACAGGCGATCGGGAAAGTGAAAAACTGTTTTTT
TRBV5-1	.	TRBJ2-1	.	CASSLGQVLNEQFF	TGCGCCAGCAGCTTGGGACAGGTACTCAATGAGCAGTTCTTC
TRBV7-2	.	TRBJ2-5	.	CASSLRWDEIRLIQETQYF	TGTGCCAGCAGCTTACGGTGGGACGAGATTCGACTTATCCAAGAGACCCAGTACTTC
TRBV3-1/TRBV3-2	.	TRBJ1-2	TRBD1	CASSQDQGEIYGYTF	TGTGCCAGCAGCCAAGATCAGGGGGAGATCTATGGCTACACCTTC
TRBV3-1/TRBV3-2	.	TRBJ2-2	.	CASSSPAGELFF	TGTGCCAGCAGCTCACCAGCGGGGGAGCTGTTTTTT
TRBV6-5	.	TRBJ2-7	.	CASSYPGQGGTYEQYF	TGTGCCAGCAGTTACCCCGGGCAGGGGGGGACCTACGAGCAGTACTTC
TRBV10-3	.	TRBJ1-2	.	CAISETPYGYTF	TGTGCCATCAGTGAGACACCCTACGGCTACACCTTC
TRBV4-1	once	TRBJ2-3	TRBD2	CASSQDGGGETDTQYF	TGCGCCAGCAGCCAAGACGGCGGGGGAGAAACAGATACGCAGTATTTT
TRBV7-9	.	TRBJ1-2	.	CASSLLRNNYGYTF	TGTGCCAGCAGCTTACTAAGGAACAACTATGGCTACACCTTC
TRBV10-2	.	TRBJ1-4	.	CATSRGNEKLFF	TGCGCCACCTCCCGGGGGAATGAAAAACTGTTTTTT
TRBV3-1/TRBV3-2	.	TRBJ2-1	.	CASSPLGADHNEQFF	TGTGCCAGCAGTCCACTCGGAGCGGATCACAATGAGCAGTTCTTC
TRBV10-3	.	TRBJ1-2	TRBD1	CAIKSGQGFGYTF	TGTGCCATCAAAAGTGGACAGGGTTTTGGCTACACCTTC
TRBV6-2/TRBV6-3	.	TRBJ1-2	TRBD1	CASSDQTGLGYTF	TGTGCCAGCAGTGACCAGACAGGGCTTGGCTACACCTTC
TRBV6-1	.	TRBJ1-2	TRBD1	CASSERTGNGYTF	TGTGCCAGCAGTGAACGGACAGGGAATGGCTACACCTTC
TRBV7-8	few	TRBJ1-3	.	CASSYPGSGNTIYF	TGTGCCAGCAGCTACCCAGGCTCTGGAAACACCATATATTTT
TRBV7-9	.	TRBJ1-4	.	CASSLPGGRMFF	TGTGCCAGCAGTCTCCCCGGAGGTAGGATGTTTTTT
TRBV9	.	TRBJ2-3	.	CASSATSTDTQYF	TGTGCCAGCAGCGCAACTAGCACAGATACGCAGTATTTT
TRBV2	.	TRBJ2-1	TRBD1	CASRPRTGGKQFF	TGTGCCAGCAGGCCCAGGACAGGGGGCAAGCAGTTCTTC